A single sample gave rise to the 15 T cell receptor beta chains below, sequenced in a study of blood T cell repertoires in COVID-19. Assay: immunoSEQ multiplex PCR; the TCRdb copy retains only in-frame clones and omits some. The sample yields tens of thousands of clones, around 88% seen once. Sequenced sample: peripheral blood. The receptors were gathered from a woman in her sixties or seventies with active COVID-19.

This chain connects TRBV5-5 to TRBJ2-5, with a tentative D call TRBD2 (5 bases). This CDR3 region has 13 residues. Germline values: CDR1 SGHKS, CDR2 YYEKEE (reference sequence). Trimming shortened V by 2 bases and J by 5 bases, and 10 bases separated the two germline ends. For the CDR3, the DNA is TGTGCCAGCAGCTTCATAGAGCGGGAGACCCAGTACTTC. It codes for CASSFIERETQYF.

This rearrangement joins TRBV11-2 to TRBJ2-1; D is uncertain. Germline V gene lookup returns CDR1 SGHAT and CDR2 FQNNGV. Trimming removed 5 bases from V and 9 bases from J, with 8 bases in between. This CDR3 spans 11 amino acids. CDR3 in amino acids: CASSRSSEQFF. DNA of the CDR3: TGTGCCAGCAGCCGTAGTAGTGAGCAGTTCTTC.

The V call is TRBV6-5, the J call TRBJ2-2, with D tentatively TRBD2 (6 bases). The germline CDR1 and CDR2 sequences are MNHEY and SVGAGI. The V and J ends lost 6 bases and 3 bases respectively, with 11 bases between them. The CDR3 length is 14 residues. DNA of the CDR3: TGTGCCAGCAGCGGAGGGAGGCACACCGGGGAGCTGTTTTTT. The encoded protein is CASSGGRHTGELFF.

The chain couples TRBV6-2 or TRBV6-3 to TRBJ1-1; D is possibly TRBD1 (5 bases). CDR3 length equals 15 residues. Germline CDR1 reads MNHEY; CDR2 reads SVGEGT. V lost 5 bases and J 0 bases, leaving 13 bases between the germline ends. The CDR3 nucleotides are TGTGCCAGCAGTCCCCGGGGGAGAATGAACACTGAAGCTTTCTTT. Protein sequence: CASSPRGRMNTEAFF.

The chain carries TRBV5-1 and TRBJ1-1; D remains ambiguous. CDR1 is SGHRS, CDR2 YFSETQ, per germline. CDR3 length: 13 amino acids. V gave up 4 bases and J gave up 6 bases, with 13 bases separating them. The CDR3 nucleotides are TGCGCCAGCAGCCCCCGGGGAGGAGCTGAAGCTTTCTTT. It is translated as CASSPRGGAEAFF.

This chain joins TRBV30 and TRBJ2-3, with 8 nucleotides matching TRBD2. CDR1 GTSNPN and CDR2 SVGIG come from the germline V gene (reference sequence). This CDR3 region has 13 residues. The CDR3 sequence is CASRERGSDTQYF. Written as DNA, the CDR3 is TGTGCTTCAAGGGAGCGGGGGTCAGATACGCAGTATTTT.

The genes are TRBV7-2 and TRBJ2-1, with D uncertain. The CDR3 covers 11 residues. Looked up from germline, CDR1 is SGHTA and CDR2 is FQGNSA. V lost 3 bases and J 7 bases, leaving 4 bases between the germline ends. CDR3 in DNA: TGTGCCAGCAGCTTTTATAATGAGCAGTTCTTC. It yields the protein CASSFYNEQFF.

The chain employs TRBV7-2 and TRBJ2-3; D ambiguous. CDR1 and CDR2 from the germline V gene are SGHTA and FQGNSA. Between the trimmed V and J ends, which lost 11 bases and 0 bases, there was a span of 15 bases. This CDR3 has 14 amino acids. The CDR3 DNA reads TGTGCCGAAATTCCGCGCCAAAGCACAGATACGCAGTATTTT. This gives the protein CAEIPRQSTDTQYF.

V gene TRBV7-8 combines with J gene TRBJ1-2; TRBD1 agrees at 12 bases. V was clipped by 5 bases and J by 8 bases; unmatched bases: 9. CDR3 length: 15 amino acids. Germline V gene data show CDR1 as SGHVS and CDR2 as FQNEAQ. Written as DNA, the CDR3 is TGTGCCAGCAGCCCGGGGACAGGGGGCGGGAGGGGCTACACCTTC. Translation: CASSPGTGGGRGYTF.

The CDR3 loop is CASSLYQYLAKNIQYF. CDR3 bases: TGTGCCAGCAGCTTATACCAGTACCTAGCCAAAAACATTCAGTACTTC. The chain joins TRBV5-6 to TRBJ2-4; D unresolved. V shed 2 bases and J shed 0 bases, with 12 bases lying between them. The germline V gene has CDR1 SGHDT and CDR2 YYEEEE. This CDR3 is built from 16 residues.

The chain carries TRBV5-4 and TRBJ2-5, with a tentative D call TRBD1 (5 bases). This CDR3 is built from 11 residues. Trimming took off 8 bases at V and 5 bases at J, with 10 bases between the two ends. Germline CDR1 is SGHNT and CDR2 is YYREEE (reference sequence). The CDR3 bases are TGTGCCAGTAGGGGCGAGGAGACCCAGTACTTC. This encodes CASRGEETQYF.

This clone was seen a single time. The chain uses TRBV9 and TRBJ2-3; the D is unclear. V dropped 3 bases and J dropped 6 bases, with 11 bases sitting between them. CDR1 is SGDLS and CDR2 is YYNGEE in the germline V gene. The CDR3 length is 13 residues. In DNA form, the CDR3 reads TGTGCCAGCAGCGCTATAGAAGCCGATACGCAGTATTTT. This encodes CASSAIEADTQYF.

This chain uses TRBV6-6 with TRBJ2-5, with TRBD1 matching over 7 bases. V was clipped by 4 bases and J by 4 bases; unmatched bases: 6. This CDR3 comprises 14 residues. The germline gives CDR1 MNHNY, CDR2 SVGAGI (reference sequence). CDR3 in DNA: TGTGCCAGCAGTTCGTACAGGGGCGGAGAGACCCAGTACTTC. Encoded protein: CASSSYRGGETQYF.

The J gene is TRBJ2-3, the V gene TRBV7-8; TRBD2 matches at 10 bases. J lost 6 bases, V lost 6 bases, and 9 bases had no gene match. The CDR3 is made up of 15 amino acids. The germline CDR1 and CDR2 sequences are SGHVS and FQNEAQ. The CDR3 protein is CASRDSGGLEDTQYF. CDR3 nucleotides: TGTGCCAGCAGGGATAGCGGGGGGTTAGAGGATACGCAGTATTTT.

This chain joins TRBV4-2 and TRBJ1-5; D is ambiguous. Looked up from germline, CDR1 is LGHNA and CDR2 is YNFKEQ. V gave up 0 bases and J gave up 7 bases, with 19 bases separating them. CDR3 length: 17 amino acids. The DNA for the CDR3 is TGTGCCAGCAGCCAAGATCCGTTGAGACTAGGAGGGCAGCCCCAGCATTTT. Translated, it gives CASSQDPLRLGGQPQHF.